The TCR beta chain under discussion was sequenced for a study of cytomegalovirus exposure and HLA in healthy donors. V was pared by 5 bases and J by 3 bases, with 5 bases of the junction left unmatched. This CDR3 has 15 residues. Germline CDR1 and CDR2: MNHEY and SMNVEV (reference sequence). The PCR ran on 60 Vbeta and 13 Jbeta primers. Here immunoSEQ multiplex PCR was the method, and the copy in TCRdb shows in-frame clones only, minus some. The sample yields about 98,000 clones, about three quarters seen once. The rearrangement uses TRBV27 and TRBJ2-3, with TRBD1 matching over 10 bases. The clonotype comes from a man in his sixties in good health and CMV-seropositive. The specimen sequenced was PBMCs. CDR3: CASSDRGRGTDTQYF. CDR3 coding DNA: TGTGCCAGCAGTGACAGGGGGCGCGGTACAGATACGCAGTATTTT.